This T cell receptor beta chain was observed in a study of T-cell reconstitution after alpha-beta-depleted transplantation in children. Unique molecular identifiers featured in how the TCRbeta library was prepared. TCRdb re-analysed the PCR reads in MiXCR, keeping a single row per CDR3 protein. The data hold about 540,000 distinct CDR3 sequences, with roughly 18% observed a single time. The CDR3 extends over 17 amino acids. The germline V gene has CDR1 SGHRS and CDR2 YFSETQ. Trimming took 5 bases from V and 5 from J; bases not matched to a gene: 17. This material consisted of PBMCs from the stem cell graft donor, taken from the stem cell graft. The chain is built from TRBV5-1 and TRBJ2-5; 8 nucleotides line up with TRBD2. The receptor was isolated from a human donor who donated a stem cell graft to a child with acute lymphoblastic leukemia. DNA of the CDR3: TGCGCCAGCAGATTTGGGGCTACTAGCGGTCGTCGGGAGACCCAGTACTTC. Translation: CASRFGATSGRRETQYF.